These 6 T cell receptor beta chains came from one sample sequenced in a study of blood T cell repertoires in COVID-19. The data were produced by immunoSEQ multiplex PCR, yet TCRdb's version contains in-frame clones alone and is incomplete. The profile shows about 78,000 clones, around nine tenths of them singletons. Sequences were obtained from peripheral blood. Receptors originate from a woman aged 55-70 years with acute or convalescent COVID-19.

The J gene is TRBJ1-6, the V gene TRBV14, with TRBD1 as a possible D gene (5 bases). CDR1 is SGHDN and CDR2 is FVKESK in the germline V gene. The CDR3 has 15 amino acids. The ends were cut back, 5 bases at V and 4 bases at J, with 12 bases in the middle. CDR3 protein: CASSYRGGYNSPLHF. CDR3 nucleotides: TGTGCCAGCAGCTACCGGGGGGGTTATAATTCACCCCTCCACTTT.

The rearrangement links TRBV6-1 to TRBJ1-6, with D perhaps matching TRBD1 (6 bases). Germline lookup yields CDR1 MNHNS and CDR2 SASEGT. V was pared by 3 bases and J by 9 bases, with 12 bases between. The CDR3 totals 14 residues. CDR3 nucleotides: TGTGCCAGCAGTGATTTACAGGGAACTTCACCCCTCCACTTT. This gives the protein CASSDLQGTSPLHF.

The chain employs TRBV29-1 and TRBJ2-7; 9 nucleotides align to TRBD1. CDR1 is SQVTM, CDR2 ANQGSEA, per germline. V lost 7 bases, J lost 5 bases, and 3 bases stayed unmatched. CDR3 length equals 11 residues. CDR3 in amino acids: CSGRQGDEQYF. The DNA of the CDR3 is TGCAGCGGCCGACAGGGGGACGAGCAGTACTTC.

V gene TRBV18 combines with J gene TRBJ2-7; 8 bases fit TRBD1. Trimming removed 3 bases from V and 6 bases from J; junction bases left unmatched: 10. This CDR3 region has 15 residues. Per the germline V gene, CDR1 is KGHSH and CDR2 is LQKENI. CDR3: CASSPLPGGYGEQYF. The CDR3 DNA reads TGTGCCAGCTCACCGCTGCCAGGGGGCTACGGCGAGCAGTACTTC. The full variable domain, completed using reference TRBV18 and TRBJ2-7, is NAGVMQNPRHLVRRRGQEARLRCSPMKGHSHVYWYRQLPEEGLKFMVYLQKENIIDESGMPKERFSAEFPKEGPSILRIQQVVRGDSAAYFCASSPLPGGYGEQYFGPGTRLTVT.

The J gene is TRBJ1-6, the V gene TRBV28; 7 nucleotides agree with TRBD1. This CDR3 comprises 16 residues. The J segment lost 5 bases and the V segment lost 7 bases, leaving 11 bases of the junction unmatched. Germline V gene data show CDR1 as MDHEN and CDR2 as SYDVKM. DNA for the CDR3: TGTGCCAGCATCCCTTCAGACAGGGAGGATAATTCACCCCTCCACTTT. Protein sequence: CASIPSDREDNSPLHF.

J is TRBJ2-3 and V is TRBV7-2, with 8 positions matching TRBD2. This CDR3 has 17 residues. V lost 2 bases to trimming and J lost 2 bases; unmatched junction nucleotides: 9. Germline V gene sequence: CDR1 SGHTA, CDR2 FQGNSA. The CDR3 sequence: CASSLRSGRGYTDTQYF. The CDR3 coding sequence is TGTGCCAGCAGCTTAAGGTCCGGGAGGGGGTACACAGATACGCAGTATTTT.